Listed below are T cell receptor beta chains from one sample, sequenced in a study of beta chain features in type 1 diabetes. TCRdb's copy holds only in-frame clones and misses some; the assay was immunoSEQ multiplex PCR. The repertoire consists of 130,000 or so clones, with around a tenth occurring once and the leading ten covering around 0.63%. Sequencing was done on a sample of central memory CD4+ T cells from blood. Every receptor here comes from a man aged 18 to 35 in good health. Each CDR3 is given with its conserved first and last residue.

>15|TRBV5-1|TRBJ2-1
CASSPTQPGNNEQFF
>15|TRBV19|TRBJ1-1
CASSITGHSNTEAFF
>15|TRBV7-2|TRBJ2-3
CASSLAARGTDTQYF
>12|TRBV2|TRBJ2-5
CASRLGGETQYF
>14|TRBV9|TRBJ2-5
CASSVGTSGETQYF
>14|TRBV10-2|TRBJ2-1
CASLTSGGSNEQFF
>14|TRBV7-2|TRBJ1-1
CASSPQGGRTEAFF
>13|TRBV5-4|TRBJ1-1
CASSRQGAVDAFF
>13|TRBV2|TRBJ2-3
CASRTSGTDTQYF
>14|TRBV4-1|TRBJ2-2
CASSQQGVTGELFF
>13|TRBV5-6|TRBJ1-5
CASSLGTNQPQHF
>16|TRBV4-1|TRBJ2-1
CASSQPRDSNYNEQFF
>15|TRBV5-6|TRBJ2-7
CASSFPGQGSYEQYF
>14|TRBV28|TRBJ1-6
CASSMAGIVAPLHF
>14|TRBV6-5|TRBJ1-5
CASRTGSGNQPQHF
>13|TRBV6-5|TRBJ1-5
CASSSDRYQPQHF
>12|TRBV6-6|TRBJ2-2
CASSSHIGELFF
>14|TRBV5-1|TRBJ1-2
CASSLGWTGEGYTF
>15|TRBV28|TRBJ1-5
CASTKAGRGDQPQHF
>14|TRBV7-8|TRBJ2-5
CASSPTSSRETQYF
>13|TRBV11-3|TRBJ2-7
CASSLEGLGEQYF
>14|TRBV7-2|TRBJ2-7
CASSQGLAGNEQYF
>13|TRBV7-7|TRBJ1-2
CASSLGTGYGYTF
>12|TRBV6-6|TRBJ1-6
CASSPGQGPGHF
>15|TRBV27|TRBJ1-2
CASSFGTDRAAGYTF
>13|TRBV7-2|TRBJ2-7
CASSMDRAYEQYF
>13|TRBV10-3|TRBJ2-5
CAIRGQGQETQYF
>15|TRBV7-9|TRBJ2-7
CASSSTGTRGYEQYF
>14|TRBV6-6|TRBJ2-7
CASSYQDRGNEQYF
>14|TRBV19|TRBJ1-1
CASSWGQMNTEAFF
>13|TRBV30|TRBJ2-5
CAWAGGGQETQYF